These 2 T cell receptor beta chains originate from one sample sequenced in a study of cytomegalovirus exposure and HLA in healthy donors. A multiplex PCR was run with 60 Vbeta primers and 13 Jbeta primers. Here immunoSEQ multiplex PCR was the method, and the copy in TCRdb shows in-frame clones only, minus some. Here the sample spans roughly 100,000 clones, roughly 71% being singletons. The sample comprised PBMCs. The receptors come from a man in his forties in good health and CMV-seropositive.

The chain joins TRBV30 to TRBJ1-4; TRBD1 might be the D (6 bases). This CDR3 is 11 amino acids long. CDR1 and CDR2 from the germline V gene are GTSNPN and SVGIG (reference sequence). The CDR3 is CAGTGNEKLFF. For the CDR3, the DNA is TGTGCTGGAACAGGGAATGAAAAACTGTTTTTT.

The genes are TRBV19 and TRBJ1-4; tentative D call: TRBD1 (5 bases). Trimming took off 5 bases at V and 8 bases at J, with 21 bases between the two ends. The CDR3 spans 16 residues. CDR1 LNHDA and CDR2 SQIVND come from the germline V gene (reference sequence). CDR3 sequence (DNA): TGTGCCAGTAGTGCCCCGACCGAGATTAGGGGCGAAAAACTGTTTTTT. It specifies CASSAPTEIRGEKLFF.